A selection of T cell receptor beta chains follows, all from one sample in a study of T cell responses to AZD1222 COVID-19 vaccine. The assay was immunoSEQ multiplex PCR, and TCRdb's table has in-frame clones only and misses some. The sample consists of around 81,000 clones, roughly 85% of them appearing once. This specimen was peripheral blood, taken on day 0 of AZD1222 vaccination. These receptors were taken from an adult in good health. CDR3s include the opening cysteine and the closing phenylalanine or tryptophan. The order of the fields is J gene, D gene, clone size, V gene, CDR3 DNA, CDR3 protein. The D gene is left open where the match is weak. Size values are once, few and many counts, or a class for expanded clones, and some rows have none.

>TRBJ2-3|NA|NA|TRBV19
TGTGCCAGTAGTCGCCGATCCTTGAGAGGGGATACGCAGTATTTT
CASSRRSLRGDTQYF
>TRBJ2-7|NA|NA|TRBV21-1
TGTGCCAGCAGCAAATATGGGGCAGCCTACGAGCAGTACTTC
CASSKYGAAYEQYF
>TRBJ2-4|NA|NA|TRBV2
TGTGCCAGCAGTGAGGCGGAGGGAAGCATTCAGTACTTC
CASSEAEGSIQYF
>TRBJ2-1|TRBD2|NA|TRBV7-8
TGTGCCAGCAGCTTAGGAAGACTAGCGGGGGGTCGGAGCTCCTACAATGAGCAGTTCTTC
CASSLGRLAGGRSSYNEQFF
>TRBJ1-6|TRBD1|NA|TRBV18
TGTGCCAGCTCAACGAGGGAGGGACAGGGTGATTCACCCCTCCACTTT
CASSTREGQGDSPLHF
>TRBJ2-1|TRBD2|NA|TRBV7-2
TGTGCCAGCAGCCCACTAGCGGGAGTGGGCAATGAGCAGTTCTTC
CASSPLAGVGNEQFF
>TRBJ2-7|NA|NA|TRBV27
TGTGCCAGCAGTTCGGGTGCTACCTACGAGCAGTACTTC
CASSSGATYEQYF
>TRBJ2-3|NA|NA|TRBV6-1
TGTGCCAGCAGTGAGCGGGACAGCACAGATACGCAGTATTTT
CASSERDSTDTQYF
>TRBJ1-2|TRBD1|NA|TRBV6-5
TGTGCCAGCAGTAACAGGGGGTATGGCTACACCTTC
CASSNRGYGYTF
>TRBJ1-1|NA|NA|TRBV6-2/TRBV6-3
TGTGCCAGCAGTTACTCCCCGGGCTACACTGAAGCTTTCTTT
CASSYSPGYTEAFF
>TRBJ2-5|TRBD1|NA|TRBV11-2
TGTGCCAGCAGCTGGACAGGAGTAGCGATCCAAGAGACCCAGTACTTC
CASSWTGVAIQETQYF
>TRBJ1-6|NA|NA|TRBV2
TGTGCCAGCAGTGAAGAGCGAAGCTCCTATAATTCACCCCTCCACTTT
CASSEERSSYNSPLHF
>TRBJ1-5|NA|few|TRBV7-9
TGTGCCAGCAGCTTAAACAGCCCCAATCAGCCCCAGCATTTT
CASSLNSPNQPQHF
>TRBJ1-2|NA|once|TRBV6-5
TGTGCCAGCAGTTACCGGGACGGAACTAACTATGGCTACACCTTC
CASSYRDGTNYGYTF
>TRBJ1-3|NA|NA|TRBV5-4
TGTGCCAGCAGTTCACAGGGAAACACCATATATTTT
CASSSQGNTIYF
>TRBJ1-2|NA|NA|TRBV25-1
TGTGCCAGCAGTGCCGCGTCACAGGGCTTCGGCTACACCTTC
CASSAASQGFGYTF
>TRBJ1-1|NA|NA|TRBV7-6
TGTGCCAGCAGCTTACCAACAGGGATGAACACTGAAGCTTTCTTT
CASSLPTGMNTEAFF
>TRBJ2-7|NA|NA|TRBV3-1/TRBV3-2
TGTGCCAGCAGCCAAAGTTGGGGGCCCCCCTACGAGCAGTACTTC
CASSQSWGPPYEQYF
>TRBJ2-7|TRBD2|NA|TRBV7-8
TGTGCCAGCAGCTCGAGGACTAGCGTCGACTACGAGCAGTACTTC
CASSSRTSVDYEQYF
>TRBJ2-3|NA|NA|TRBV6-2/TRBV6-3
TGTGCCAGCAGTTACTCGGTAGATACGCAGTATTTT
CASSYSVDTQYF
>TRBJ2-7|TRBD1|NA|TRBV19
TGTGCCACCCCCCCCGGGACAGGGGGCTGGGGATGGATTTACGAGCAGTACTTC
CATPPGTGGWGWIYEQYF
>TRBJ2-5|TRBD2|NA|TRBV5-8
TGTGCCAGCAGCTTGGTACTAGCGGGAAAAGAGACCCAGTACTTC
CASSLVLAGKETQYF
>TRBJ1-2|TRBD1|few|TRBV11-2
TGTGCCAGCAGTCAGAGGACAGGGTTCTATGGCTACACCTTC
CASSQRTGFYGYTF
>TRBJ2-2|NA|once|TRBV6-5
TGTGCCAGCAGAGTGGTCGGCGGGGAGCTGTTTTTT
CASRVVGGELFF
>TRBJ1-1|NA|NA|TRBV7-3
TGTGCCAGCAGCTTAAGGGGGAAAAACACTGAAGCTTTCTTT
CASSLRGKNTEAFF
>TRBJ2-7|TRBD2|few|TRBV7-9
TGTGCCAGCAGCGCGACAGGGATAGCGGGGGGCTGGTACGAGCAGTACTTC
CASSATGIAGGWYEQYF
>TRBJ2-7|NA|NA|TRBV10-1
TGCGCCAGCAGTGAGTCGGGGGAGCAGTACTTC
CASSESGEQYF
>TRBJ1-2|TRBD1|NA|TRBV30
TGTGCCTGGATCTTATGGCAGGGACAGGGGGCGGGTGGCTACACCTTC
CAWILWQGQGAGGYTF
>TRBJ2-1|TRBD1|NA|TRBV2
TGTGCCAGCATTGCAGGGGGTGGACAGGGAAGCAATGAGCAGTTCTTC
CASIAGGGQGSNEQFF
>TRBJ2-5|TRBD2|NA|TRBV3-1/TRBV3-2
TGTGCCAGCAGCCAAGGGACTAGCGGGAGTAGTGAGACCCAGTACTTC
CASSQGTSGSSETQYF
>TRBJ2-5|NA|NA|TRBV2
TGTGCCAGCAGTGTGGGCGGGTTTGGGTCATCGGAGACCCAGTACTTC
CASSVGGFGSSETQYF